This paragraph covers one T cell receptor (beta chain) sequence. The germline gives CDR1 MDHEN, CDR2 SYDVKM. The CDR3 consists of 15 residues. The ends lost 4 bases at V and 7 bases at J; junction bases unmatched: 10. The sample comes from a study of T cells in Graves' hyperthyroidism and ophthalmopathy. TCR beta CDR3 regions were amplified from RNA transcripts. First-round RT-PCR of the TCR CDR3 relied on the HTBI primer set. TCRdb reprocessed the multiplex PCR reads via MiXCR and lists one record per CDR3 protein. The data hold fewer than 300,000 distinct CDR3 sequences, with about 25% observed a single time. Each patient was aged 18 to 65 and had newly diagnosed hyperthyroidism of under 2 months' duration.

The chain employs TRBV28 and TRBJ2-4; 7 bases align to TRBD1. Sequenced input: blood. The TCR was taken from a man aged 40-49 years with Graves' hyperthyroidism that later progressed to Graves' ophthalmopathy. CDR3 residues: CASSSSGTVLNIQYF. The CDR3 nucleotides are TGTGCCAGCAGTTCCTCCGGGACAGTTCTGAACATTCAGTACTTC.